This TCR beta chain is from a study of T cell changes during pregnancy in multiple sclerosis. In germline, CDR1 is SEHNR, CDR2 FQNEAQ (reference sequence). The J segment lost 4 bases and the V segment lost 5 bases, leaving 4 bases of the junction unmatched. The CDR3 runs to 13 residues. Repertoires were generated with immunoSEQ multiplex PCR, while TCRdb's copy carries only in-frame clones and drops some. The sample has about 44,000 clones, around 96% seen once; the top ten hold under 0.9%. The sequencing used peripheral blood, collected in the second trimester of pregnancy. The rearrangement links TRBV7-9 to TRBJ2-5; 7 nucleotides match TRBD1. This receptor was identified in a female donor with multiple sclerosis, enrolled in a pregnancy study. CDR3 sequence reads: CASSINRGETQYF. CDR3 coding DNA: TGTGCCAGCAGCATAAACAGGGGAGAGACCCAGTACTTC.